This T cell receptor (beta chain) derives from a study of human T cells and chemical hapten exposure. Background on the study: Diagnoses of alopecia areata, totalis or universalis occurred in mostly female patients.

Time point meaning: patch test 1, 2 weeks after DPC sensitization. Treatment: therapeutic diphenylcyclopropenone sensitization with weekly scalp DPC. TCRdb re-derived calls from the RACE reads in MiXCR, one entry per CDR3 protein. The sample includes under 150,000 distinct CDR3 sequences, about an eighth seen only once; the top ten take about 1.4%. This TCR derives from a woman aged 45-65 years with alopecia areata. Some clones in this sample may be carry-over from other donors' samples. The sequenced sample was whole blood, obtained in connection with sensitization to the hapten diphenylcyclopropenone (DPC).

The DNA of the CDR3 is TGCAGTGCTACTGACCTTACCTCGAGGAATGAGCAGTTCTTC. Its translation is CSATDLTSRNEQFF. The chain couples TRBV20-1 to TRBJ2-1, with D hard to call. The germline V gene has CDR1 DFQATT and CDR2 SNEGSKA (reference sequence). V lost 4 bases to trimming and J lost 7 bases, with 17 bases between them. There are 14 residues in the CDR3.